The 32 T cell receptor beta chains in this list originate from one sample, sequenced in a study of quantifying T cell responses using KT2 cells. Background on the study: TCR alpha and beta constant-region primers primed reverse transcription of RNA.

An oligo carrying a UMI was ligated to the cDNA 3' end. The first PCR ran 3 to 5 cycles with an equimolar RC1.1 and RC1.2 beta primer mix. Each CDR3 protein gets one entry after TCRdb re-called the UMI-ligation and nested PCR reads with MiXCR. The data hold 52,000 or so distinct CDR3 sequences, with about 12% observed a single time. What was sequenced was PBMCs spiked with cells of the T cell clone KT2. The receptors were gathered from a human donor.

The chain recombines TRBV29-1 with TRBJ2-1; 10 nucleotides line up with TRBD2. CDR1 is SQVTM, CDR2 ANQGSEA, per germline. This CDR3 has 13 residues. V lost 7 bases, J lost 5 bases, and 5 bases stayed unmatched. CDR3 loop: CSAGTSADNEQFF. CDR3 nucleotide sequence: TGCAGCGCCGGGACTAGCGCCGACAATGAGCAGTTCTTC.

This clonotype came up a few times. The chain carries TRBV28 and TRBJ1-5; D is possibly TRBD1 (5 bases). This CDR3 is 13 amino acids long. The germline gives CDR1 MDHEN, CDR2 SYDVKM. V was pared by 2 bases and J by 7 bases, with 9 bases between. The DNA for the CDR3 is TGTGCCAGCAGTTTAGCCAGGGCCCAGCCCCAGCATTTT. Translated: CASSLARAQPQHF.

The chain is built from TRBV11-3 and TRBJ2-1, with D perhaps matching TRBD2 (7 bases). Between the trimmed V and J ends, which lost 5 bases and 7 bases, there was a span of 21 bases. CDR3 length: 16 amino acids. Germline V CDR1 and CDR2: SGHNT, YENEEA. The CDR3 coding sequence is TGTGCCAGCAGCGCCGGCCGGGGGCGGGAGCCTAATGAGCAGTTCTTC. This gives the protein CASSAGRGREPNEQFF.

The J gene is TRBJ2-3, the V gene TRBV7-9; 8 nucleotides match TRBD2. With 2 bases clipped from V and 0 bases from J, the junction kept 4 bases outside the gene matches. CDR3 length: 16 amino acids. CDR1 and CDR2 (germline): SEHNR, FQNEAQ (reference sequence). The CDR3 DNA follows: TGTGCCAGCAGCTTATGGAGCGGGGGTAGCACAGATACGCAGTATTTT. Translated: CASSLWSGGSTDTQYF.

The chain joins TRBV6-6 to TRBJ2-7, with D perhaps matching TRBD1 or TRBD2 (5 bases each). CDR1 and CDR2 (germline): MNHNY, SVGAGI (reference sequence). V was trimmed by 2 bases and J by 5 bases, leaving 10 bases between them. The CDR3 extends over 13 amino acids. In DNA, the CDR3 is TGTGCCAGCAGTTACCGGGACCGGGACGAGCAGTACTTC. Its translation: CASSYRDRDEQYF.

The chain couples TRBV19 to TRBJ1-5; D is unresolved. The V end lost 3 bases, the J end lost 5 bases, and 5 bases lay between the germline ends. Germline assignment: CDR1 LNHDA and CDR2 SQIVND (reference sequence). This CDR3 comprises 12 residues. The CDR3 sequence: CASSIGYQPQHF. In nucleotides, the CDR3 is TGTGCCAGTAGTATTGGTTATCAGCCCCAGCATTTT.

The rearrangement joins TRBV20-1 to TRBJ2-1; D not resolved. This CDR3 has 14 residues. CDR1 DFQATT and CDR2 SNEGSKA come from the germline V gene (reference sequence). Trimming cost V 1 base and J 6 bases, with 13 bases left between them. The CDR3 DNA follows: TGCAGTGCTAGAGGCCAGTTCGGGCTCAATGAGCAGTTCTTC. Protein product: CSARGQFGLNEQFF.

The V gene is TRBV7-8, the J gene TRBJ1-5; D ambiguous. V was shortened by 5 bases and J by 0 bases, with 14 bases between the two germline ends. The CDR3 is 16 amino acids. Per germline, CDR1 SGHVS and CDR2 FQNEAQ. The CDR3 sequence is CASSPLTLNSNQPQHF. The CDR3 DNA is TGTGCCAGCAGCCCCCTTACCCTCAATAGCAATCAGCCCCAGCATTTT.

This clonotype has at least ten counts. V usage is TRBV10-3 and J usage is TRBJ2-1; 7 bases line up with TRBD2. This CDR3 has 13 residues. CDR1 and CDR2 (germline): ENHRY, SYGVKD. Unmatched junction bases numbered 8, after V lost 7 bases and J lost 8 bases. CDR3 in amino acids: CAIKGGSWDEQFF. As DNA, the CDR3 is TGTGCCATCAAGGGCGGGAGTTGGGATGAGCAGTTCTTC.

This clonotype came up a few times. This rearrangement joins TRBV29-1 to TRBJ1-3; possible D gene TRBD1, 6 bases. Deletions cut 6 bases from V and 6 bases from J, with 12 bases between. Germline V lookup: CDR1 SQVTM, CDR2 ANQGSEA. The CDR3 contains 12 residues. Here the CDR3 DNA reads TGCAGCGTCGATCAGGGGCAAAACACCATATATTTT. It yields the protein CSVDQGQNTIYF.

This clonotype was observed many times. The chain couples TRBV6-5 to TRBJ2-4; maybe TRBD1 (6 bases). The V end was cut by 6 bases, the J end by 8 bases, with 14 bases between. The CDR3 has 13 residues. Germline V CDR1 and CDR2: MNHEY, SVGAGI. DNA of the CDR3: TGTGCCAGCAGCACTACAGGGCGGCACATTCAGTACTTC. It translates to CASSTTGRHIQYF.

In its sample, this clonotype was seen a few times. This chain joins TRBV30 and TRBJ1-2; D gene uncertain. CDR1 GTSNPN and CDR2 SVGIG come from the germline V gene (reference sequence). The length of the CDR3 is 14 residues. V lost 5 bases and J 0 bases, leaving 13 bases between the germline ends. CDR3 in amino acids: CAWSFGDTNYGYTF. The CDR3 DNA sequence: TGTGCCTGGTCATTCGGCGATACTAACTATGGCTACACCTTC.

The V and J genes are TRBV19 and TRBJ2-1; no definite D call. Trimming removed 6 bases from V and 0 bases from J, with 12 bases in between. Germline values: CDR1 LNHDA, CDR2 SQIVND (reference sequence). The CDR3 loop spans 15 amino acids. The chain's CDR3 is CASSPSAHSYNEQFF. CDR3 coding DNA: TGTGCCAGTAGCCCCTCAGCGCACTCCTACAATGAGCAGTTCTTC. Filled out from reference TRBV19 and TRBJ2-1, the complete variable domain reads DGGITQSPKYLFRKEGQNVTLSCEQNLNHDAMYWYRQDPGQGLRLIYYSQIVNDFQKGDIAEGYSVSREKKESFPLTVTSAQKNPTAFYLCASSPSAHSYNEQFFGPGTRLTVL.

The sample holds many counts of this clonotype. The genes are TRBV10-3 and TRBJ1-6; D is undetermined. The V end lost 10 bases, the J end lost 10 bases, and 17 bases lay between the germline ends. The germline V gene has CDR1 ENHRY and CDR2 SYGVKD. The CDR3 runs to 13 residues. As DNA, the CDR3 is TGTGCCACCTCGATTTTGTTGACCTCACCCCTCCACTTT. Residues: CATSILLTSPLHF.

This clonotype was seen repeatedly, ten times or more. The gene calls are TRBV5-1 and TRBJ2-3; D call uncertain. V shed 3 bases and J shed 0 bases, with 2 bases lying between them. CDR3 length: 12 amino acids. CDR1 and CDR2 from the germline V gene are SGHRS and YFSETQ. The CDR3 spells CASSSSTDTQYF. In nucleotides, the CDR3 is TGCGCCAGCAGCTCTAGCACAGATACGCAGTATTTT.

This clonotype has more than one count but fewer than ten. The chain joins TRBV20-1 to TRBJ1-6, with D possibly TRBD1 on 5 matching bases. V dropped 5 bases and J dropped 0 bases, with 11 bases sitting between them. Germline V gene data show CDR1 as DFQATT and CDR2 as SNEGSKA (reference sequence). The CDR3 has 15 amino acids. The CDR3 loop reads CSAPHGASYNSPLHF. The CDR3 nucleotides read TGCAGTGCTCCTCATGGGGCCTCCTATAATTCACCCCTCCACTTT.

In its sample, this clonotype was seen a few times. This chain uses TRBV5-5 with TRBJ1-5; 7 bases align to TRBD1. The CDR3 sequence is 21 residues long. CDR1 is SGHKS, CDR2 YYEKEE, per germline (reference sequence). The V and J ends lost 4 bases and 2 bases, in that order; junction bases with no gene match: 24. This CDR3 reads CASSRDFNSPNRGHRNQPQHF. As DNA, the CDR3 is TGTGCCAGCAGCCGAGATTTTAACAGTCCTAACAGGGGACACCGCAATCAGCCCCAGCATTTT. Based on the CDR3 plus reference TRBV5-5 and TRBJ1-5, the full variable domain is DAGVTQSPTHLIKTRGQQVTLRCSPISGHKSVSWYQQVLGQGPQFIFQYYEKEERGRGNFPDRFSARQFPNYSSELNVNALLLGDSALYLCASSRDFNSPNRGHRNQPQHFGDGTRLSIL.

This clonotype has a count of ten or more. The chain combines TRBV20-1 with TRBJ1-1; possible D gene TRBD1, 6 bases. V dropped 4 bases and J dropped 5 bases, with 11 bases sitting between them. CDR1 and CDR2 from the germline V gene are DFQATT and SNEGSKA (reference sequence). The CDR3 spans 12 residues. The CDR3 coding sequence is TGCAGTGCTACTACAGGGAAGACTGAAGCTTTCTTT. Its protein is CSATTGKTEAFF.

This clonotype was detected only a few times. V usage is TRBV20-1 and J usage is TRBJ1-5, with 7 nucleotides matching TRBD1. CDR1 is DFQATT, CDR2 SNEGSKA, per germline (reference sequence). V lost 0 bases, J lost 1 base, and 3 bases stayed unmatched. The CDR3 contains 15 residues. The CDR3 protein is CSAREQGLSNQPQHF. The CDR3 DNA reads as TGCAGTGCTAGAGAACAGGGGTTGAGCAATCAGCCCCAGCATTTT.

This clonotype appeared a few times. This chain uses TRBV18 with TRBJ1-1, with TRBD1 as a possible D gene (5 bases). CDR3 length: 14 residues. The germline gives CDR1 KGHSH, CDR2 LQKENI. Trimming removed 0 bases from V and 11 bases from J, with 16 bases in between. The CDR3 DNA reads TGTGCCAGCTCACCACCGACAGCCTTATACAAGGCTTTCTTT. Its protein product is CASSPPTALYKAFF.

The chain uses TRBV11-2 and TRBJ1-2; D might be TRBD1 (5 bases). The ends were cut back, 7 bases at V and 4 bases at J, with 16 bases in the middle. The CDR3 runs 14 residues. Germline loops: CDR1 SGHAT, CDR2 FQNNGV. The CDR3: CASTEYGGGYGYTF. The CDR3 DNA reads TGTGCCAGCACCGAATACGGCGGGGGCTATGGCTACACCTTC.

This clonotype was picked up many times. The chain combines TRBV12-3 or TRBV12-4 with TRBJ1-1; a possible D gene is TRBD1 (6 bases). V was pared by 0 bases and J by 6 bases, with 14 bases between. This CDR3 comprises 15 residues. CDR3 nucleotides: TGTGCCAGCAGTTTAGCACCGGGACATCAGGCTGAAGCTTTCTTT. Amino acid sequence: CASSLAPGHQAEAFF.

This clonotype was seen repeatedly, ten times or more. The chain uses TRBV20-1 and TRBJ1-2, with TRBD1 matching 7 bases. CDR1 is DFQATT and CDR2 is SNEGSKA in the germline V gene (reference sequence). This CDR3 region has 12 residues. With 4 bases clipped from V and 5 bases from J, the junction kept 4 bases outside the gene matches. CDR3 amino acids: CSAITGEYGYTF. CDR3 nucleotide sequence: TGCAGTGCTATTACAGGGGAATATGGCTACACCTTC.

This clonotype has a count of ten or more. The rearrangement links TRBV20-1 to TRBJ2-1; D is perhaps TRBD2 (9 bases). Trimming shortened V by 6 bases and J by 8 bases, and 29 bases separated the two germline ends. The CDR3 covers 17 residues. Per the germline V gene, CDR1 is DFQATT and CDR2 is SNEGSKA (reference sequence). This CDR3 is CSAYPGGGTSFIDEQFF. As DNA, the CDR3 is TGCAGTGCCTACCCAGGGGGCGGGACTAGCTTTATCGATGAGCAGTTCTTC.

This clonotype has only a few counts. The chain is built from TRBV11-3 and TRBJ1-4; D is uncertain. The CDR3 contains 14 residues. The V gene lost 4 bases and the J gene lost 7 bases, with 13 bases spanning the gap. Germline assignment: CDR1 SGHNT and CDR2 YENEEA. CDR3 in DNA: TGTGCCAGCAGCTCTGCCGATTTTTTTGAAAAACTGTTTTTT. It encodes CASSSADFFEKLFF. Variable domain in full (rest from reference TRBV11-3 and TRBJ1-4): EAGVVQSPRYKIIEKKQPVAFWCNPISGHNTLYWYLQNLGQGPELLIRYENEEAVDDSQLPKDRFSAERLKGVDSTLKIQPAELGDSAVYLCASSSADFFEKLFFGSGTQLSVL.

The chain recombines TRBV20-1 with TRBJ2-5, with D uncertain. The CDR3 spans 15 residues. V was cut by 5 bases and J by 5 bases, with 21 bases left in between. Germline assignment: CDR1 DFQATT and CDR2 SNEGSKA (reference sequence). CDR3 sequence: CSASPTAPTGETQYF. In DNA, the CDR3 is TGCAGTGCTTCCCCTACGGCCCCCACCGGGGAGACCCAGTACTTC.

V usage is TRBV12-3 or TRBV12-4 and J usage is TRBJ2-1; 9 nucleotides align to TRBD2. V shed 2 bases and J 3 bases; nucleotides not matched to a gene: 2. CDR3 size: 15 residues. The DNA of the CDR3 is TGTGCCAGCAGTTTAAGGCGGGAGGGCTACAATGAGCAGTTCTTC. Protein sequence: CASSLRREGYNEQFF.

On this clonotype: A single base separates this from a much larger clone, so it may be a read error. J is TRBJ2-3 and V is TRBV7-2; no reliable D call. Trimming shortened V by 6 bases and J by 4 bases, and 8 bases separated the two germline ends. There are 12 residues in the CDR3. CDR1 is SGHTA and CDR2 is FQGNSA in the germline V gene. CDR3 nucleotides: TGTGCCAGCAGGCTAGGTTCAGATACGCAGTATTTT. This codes for CASRLGSDTQYF.

At least ten counts were recorded for this clonotype. Written as DNA, the CDR3 is TGTGCCTGGAGTGGGGCGATCGTGGCTTTCTTT. It is translated as CAWSGAIVAFF. This chain joins TRBV30 and TRBJ1-1; D is unresolved. Germline assignment: CDR1 GTSNPN and CDR2 SVGIG (reference sequence). Trimming removed 1 base at V and 11 bases at J, with 11 bases between. CDR3 length equals 11 residues.

This clonotype was detected a few times. The J gene is TRBJ2-1, the V gene TRBV11-2, with 9 bases identical to TRBD1. V shed 3 bases, J shed 5 bases, and the junction held 11 bases outside the gene matches. CDR1 is SGHAT and CDR2 is FQNNGV in the germline V gene. This CDR3 is 17 amino acids long. The CDR3 DNA reads as TGTGCCAGCAGCTTGGGGTTACAGGGGGCAAACCACAATGAGCAGTTCTTC. It codes for CASSLGLQGANHNEQFF.

This clonotype has a handful of counts. The gene calls are TRBV20-1 and TRBJ2-7; D might be TRBD1 (6 bases). CDR3 length: 14 residues. V was shortened by 2 bases and J by 3 bases, with 14 bases between the two germline ends. The germline gives CDR1 DFQATT, CDR2 SNEGSKA (reference sequence). The CDR3 DNA is TGCAGTGCTAGATCAGGACAGTTACTCTACGAGCAGTACTTC. It codes for CSARSGQLLYEQYF.

In regard to this clonotype: The junction departs from germline at one end; a sequencing error may be responsible. The chain carries TRBV7-7 and TRBJ2-5; TRBD1 agrees at 9 bases. The CDR3 is 14 residues long. CDR1 is SSHAT, CDR2 FNYEAQ, per germline (reference sequence). The CDR3 bases are TGTGCTAGCAGCCCGGGACAGGGAAAAGAGACCCAGTACTTC. This encodes CASSPGQGKETQYF.